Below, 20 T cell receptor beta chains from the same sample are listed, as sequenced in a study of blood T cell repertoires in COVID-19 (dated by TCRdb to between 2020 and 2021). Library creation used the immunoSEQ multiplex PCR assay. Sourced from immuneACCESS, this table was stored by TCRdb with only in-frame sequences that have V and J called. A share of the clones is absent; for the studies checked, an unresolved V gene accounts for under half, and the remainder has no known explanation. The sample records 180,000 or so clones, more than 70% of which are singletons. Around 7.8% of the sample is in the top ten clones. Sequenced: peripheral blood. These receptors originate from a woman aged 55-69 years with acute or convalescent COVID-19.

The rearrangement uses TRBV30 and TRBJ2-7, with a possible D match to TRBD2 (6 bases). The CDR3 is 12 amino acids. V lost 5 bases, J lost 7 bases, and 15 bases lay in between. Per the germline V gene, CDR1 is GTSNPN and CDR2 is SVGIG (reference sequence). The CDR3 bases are TGTGCCTGGTCTCACGGGAGAGGGGAGCAGTACTTC. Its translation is CAWSHGRGEQYF. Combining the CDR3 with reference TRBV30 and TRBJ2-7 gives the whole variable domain SQTIHQWPATLVQPVGSPLSLECTVEGTSNPNLYWYRQAAGRGLQLLFYSVGIGQISSEVPQNLSASRPQDRQFILSSKKLLLSDSGFYLCAWSHGRGEQYFGPGTRLTVT.

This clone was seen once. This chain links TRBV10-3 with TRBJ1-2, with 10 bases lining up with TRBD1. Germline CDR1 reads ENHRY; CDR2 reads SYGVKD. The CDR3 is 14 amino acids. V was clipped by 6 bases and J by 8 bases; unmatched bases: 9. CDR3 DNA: TGTGCCATCAGCGAGACAGGGGGCCTTAGGGGCTACACCTTC. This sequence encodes CAISETGGLRGYTF.

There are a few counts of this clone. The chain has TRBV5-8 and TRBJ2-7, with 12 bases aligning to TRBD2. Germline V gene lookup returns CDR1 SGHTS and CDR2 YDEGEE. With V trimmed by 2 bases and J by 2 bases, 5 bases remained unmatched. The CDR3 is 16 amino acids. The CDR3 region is CASSFALAGGTYEQYF. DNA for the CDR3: TGTGCCAGCAGCTTCGCACTAGCGGGAGGCACCTACGAGCAGTACTTC.

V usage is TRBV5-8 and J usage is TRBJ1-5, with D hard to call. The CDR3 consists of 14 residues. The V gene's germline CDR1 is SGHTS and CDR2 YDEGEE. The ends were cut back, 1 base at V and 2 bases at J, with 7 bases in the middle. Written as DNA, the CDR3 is TGTGCCAGCAGCTTGTACATCGGCAATCAGCCCCAGCATTTT. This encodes CASSLYIGNQPQHF.

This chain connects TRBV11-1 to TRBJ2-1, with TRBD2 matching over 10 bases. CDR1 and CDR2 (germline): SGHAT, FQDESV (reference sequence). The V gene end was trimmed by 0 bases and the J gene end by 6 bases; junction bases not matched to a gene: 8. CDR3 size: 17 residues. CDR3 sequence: CASSLAWASGSPNEQFF. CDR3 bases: TGTGCCAGCAGCTTAGCGTGGGCTAGCGGGAGCCCCAATGAGCAGTTCTTC.

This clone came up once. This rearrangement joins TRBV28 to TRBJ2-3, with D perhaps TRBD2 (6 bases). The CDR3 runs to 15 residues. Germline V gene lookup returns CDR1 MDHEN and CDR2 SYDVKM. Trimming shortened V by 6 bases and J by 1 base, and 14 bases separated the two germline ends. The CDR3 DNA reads TGTGCCAGCAGCCTTGGACCGGGAGGCACAGATACGCAGTATTTT. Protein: CASSLGPGGTDTQYF.

The CDR3 nucleotides are TGTGCCAGCTCACCTACAGGGGATGGGGCCAACGTCCTGACTTTC. Translation: CASSPTGDGANVLTF. This chain links TRBV18 with TRBJ2-6, with TRBD1 matching over 7 bases. Germline assignment: CDR1 KGHSH and CDR2 LQKENI. The length of the CDR3 is 15 residues. V lost 3 bases to trimming and J lost 3 bases; unmatched junction nucleotides: 2.

The CDR3 is CASSSLALQETQYF. In DNA form, the CDR3 reads TGTGCCAGCAGTTCTCTAGCATTACAAGAGACCCAGTACTTC. The genes are TRBV28 and TRBJ2-5, with D possibly being TRBD2 (5 bases). The V end was cut by 4 bases, the J end by 2 bases, with 11 bases between. In germline, CDR1 is MDHEN, CDR2 SYDVKM. The length of the CDR3 is 14 residues.

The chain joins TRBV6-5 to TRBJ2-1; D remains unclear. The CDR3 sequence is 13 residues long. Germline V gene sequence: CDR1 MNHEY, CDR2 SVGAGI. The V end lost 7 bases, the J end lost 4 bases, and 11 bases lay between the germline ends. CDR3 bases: TGTGCCAGCACTGCTTCGGGTTACAATGAGCAGTTCTTC. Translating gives CASTASGYNEQFF.

CDR3 sequence reads: CASSNYGYTF. CDR3 nucleotide sequence: TGTGCCTCCTCTAACTATGGCTACACCTTC. The chain is built from TRBV30 and TRBJ1-2, with D unclear. The CDR3 is 10 residues long. The V and J ends lost 7 bases and 0 bases respectively, with 3 bases between them. Germline values: CDR1 GTSNPN, CDR2 SVGIG (reference sequence).

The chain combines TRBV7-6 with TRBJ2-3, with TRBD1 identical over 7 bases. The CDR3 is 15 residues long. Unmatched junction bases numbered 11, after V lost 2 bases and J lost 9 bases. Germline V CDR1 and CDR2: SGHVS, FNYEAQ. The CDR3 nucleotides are TGTGCCAGCAGCTTAATTAGGGGGCCCGCAGGGACGCAGTATTTT. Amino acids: CASSLIRGPAGTQYF.

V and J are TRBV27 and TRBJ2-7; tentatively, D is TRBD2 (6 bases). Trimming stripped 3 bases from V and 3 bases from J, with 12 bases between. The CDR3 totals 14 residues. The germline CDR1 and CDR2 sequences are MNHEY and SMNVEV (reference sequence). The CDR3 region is CASSFGEAIYEQYF. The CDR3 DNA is TGTGCCAGCAGTTTCGGGGAGGCAATCTACGAGCAGTACTTC.

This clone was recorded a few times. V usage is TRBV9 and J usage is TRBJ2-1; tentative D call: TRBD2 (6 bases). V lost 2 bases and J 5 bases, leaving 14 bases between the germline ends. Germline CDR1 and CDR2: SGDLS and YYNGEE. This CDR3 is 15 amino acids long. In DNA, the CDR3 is TGTGCCAGCAGCGTTAGCGGAGGGAAAAACAATGAGCAGTTCTTC. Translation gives CASSVSGGKNNEQFF.

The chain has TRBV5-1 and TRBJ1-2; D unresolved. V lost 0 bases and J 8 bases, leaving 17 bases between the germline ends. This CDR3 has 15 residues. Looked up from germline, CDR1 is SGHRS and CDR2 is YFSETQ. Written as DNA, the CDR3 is TGCGCCAGCAGCTTGGCCGTAGGAGCCTCCGGAGGCTACACCTTC. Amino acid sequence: CASSLAVGASGGYTF.

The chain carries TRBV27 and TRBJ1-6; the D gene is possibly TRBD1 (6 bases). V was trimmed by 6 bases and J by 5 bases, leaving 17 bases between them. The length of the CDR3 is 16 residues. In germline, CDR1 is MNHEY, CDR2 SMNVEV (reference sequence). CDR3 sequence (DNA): TGTGCCAGCAGCCGTCAAATACAGGGAAATAATTCACCCCTCCACTTT. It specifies CASSRQIQGNNSPLHF.

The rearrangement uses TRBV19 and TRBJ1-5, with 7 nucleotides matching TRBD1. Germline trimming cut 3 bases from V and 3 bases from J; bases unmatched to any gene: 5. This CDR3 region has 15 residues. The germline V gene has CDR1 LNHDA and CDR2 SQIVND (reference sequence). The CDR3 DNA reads TGTGCCAGTAGTATTACAGGGGTATTCAATCAGCCCCAGCATTTT. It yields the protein CASSITGVFNQPQHF.

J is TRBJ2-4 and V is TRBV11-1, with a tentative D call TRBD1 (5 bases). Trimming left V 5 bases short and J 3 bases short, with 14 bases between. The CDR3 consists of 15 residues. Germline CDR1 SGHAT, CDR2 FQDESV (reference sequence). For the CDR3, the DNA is TGTGCCAGCAGCCCTCAGGGAAGTGGCAAAAACATTCAGTACTTC. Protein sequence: CASSPQGSGKNIQYF.

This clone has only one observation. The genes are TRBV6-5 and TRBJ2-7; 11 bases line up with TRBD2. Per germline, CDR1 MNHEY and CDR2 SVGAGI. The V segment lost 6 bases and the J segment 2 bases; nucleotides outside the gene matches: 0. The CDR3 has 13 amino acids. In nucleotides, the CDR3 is TGTGCCAGCAGGGGACTAGCGGCCTACGAGCAGTACTTC. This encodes CASRGLAAYEQYF.

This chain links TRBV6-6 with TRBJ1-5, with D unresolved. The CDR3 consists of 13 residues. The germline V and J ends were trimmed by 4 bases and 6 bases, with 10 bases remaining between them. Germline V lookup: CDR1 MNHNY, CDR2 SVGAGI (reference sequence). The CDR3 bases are TGTGCCAGCAGTTCCGACTCACTTCAGCCCCAGCATTTT. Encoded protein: CASSSDSLQPQHF.

The CDR3 coding sequence is TGTGCCAGCAGCCAGGGTTTAGGTCACGGCTACACCTTC. Translating gives CASSQGLGHGYTF. This sequence joins TRBV6-4 and TRBJ1-2, with a weak D call TRBD1 (5 bases). The V end lost 6 bases, the J end lost 8 bases, and 16 bases lay between the germline ends. CDR1 and CDR2 (germline): MRHNA, SNTAGT. The CDR3 has 13 residues.